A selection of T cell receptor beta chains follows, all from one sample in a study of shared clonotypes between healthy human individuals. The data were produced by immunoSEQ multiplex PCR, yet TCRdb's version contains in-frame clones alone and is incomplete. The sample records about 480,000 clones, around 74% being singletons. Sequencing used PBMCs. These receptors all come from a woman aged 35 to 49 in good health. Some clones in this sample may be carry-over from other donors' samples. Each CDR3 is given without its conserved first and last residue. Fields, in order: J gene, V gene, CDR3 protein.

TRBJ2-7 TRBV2 ASKTSGILYEQY
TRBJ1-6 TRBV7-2 ASSWKVDSPLH
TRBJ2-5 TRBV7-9 ASSSFFRGSGTQY
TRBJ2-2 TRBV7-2 ASSLGASGSTGELF
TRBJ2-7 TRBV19 ASSPAEGVYEQY
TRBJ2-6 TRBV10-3 AISESTGGSSGANVLT
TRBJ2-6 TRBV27 ASKHGANVLT
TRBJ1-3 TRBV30 AWNRDSKRNTIY
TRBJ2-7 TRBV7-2 ASSSPPGEQY
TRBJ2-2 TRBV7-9 ASSLRGTSGAAGTGELF
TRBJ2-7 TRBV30 AWSLNEQY
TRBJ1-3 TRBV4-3 ASSQDFGELSGNTIY
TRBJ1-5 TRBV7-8 ASSLGPHNQPQH
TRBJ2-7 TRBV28 ASSLRHEQY
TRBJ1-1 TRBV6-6 ASAGGPNTEAF
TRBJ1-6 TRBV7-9 ASSLSGPYNSPLH
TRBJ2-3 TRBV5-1 ASSLGGSGDTQY
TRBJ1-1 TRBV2 ASRDLGREAF
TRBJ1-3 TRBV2 ASSVVSSGNTIY
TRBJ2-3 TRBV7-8 ASSFPGLSTDTQY
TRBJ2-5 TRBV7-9 ASSYLGETQY
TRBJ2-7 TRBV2 ASSENHGPYEQY
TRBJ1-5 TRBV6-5 ASRRQVNQPQH
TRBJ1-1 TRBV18 ASSPQVMNTEAF
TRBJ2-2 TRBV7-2 ASSAPGQGTGELF
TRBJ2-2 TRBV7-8 ASSFWTGVTGELF
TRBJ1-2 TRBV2 ASSRNGQGSGYT
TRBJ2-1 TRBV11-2 ASSFTGTSGGEQF
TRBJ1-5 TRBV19 ASSLADRAGGPQH
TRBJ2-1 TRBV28 ASSLPSGRAKNEQF
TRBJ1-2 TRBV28 ASKTFGHGGYT
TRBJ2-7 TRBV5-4 ASSSDQIVAGEGVYEQY
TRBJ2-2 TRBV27 ASSSSAGELF
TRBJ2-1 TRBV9 ASSLRVVAGVNEQF
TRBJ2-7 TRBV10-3 AISENRDTYEQY
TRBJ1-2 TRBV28 ASLAGGYTDGYT
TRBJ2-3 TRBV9 ASSVSGGGADTQY
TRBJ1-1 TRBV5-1 ASSLVLRIENTEAF
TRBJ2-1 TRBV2 ASRTTGGEQF
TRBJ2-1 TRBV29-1 SVGASGSEVAF
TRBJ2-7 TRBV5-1 ASSLVGMDSSYEQY
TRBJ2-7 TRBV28 ASSSIRQGAY
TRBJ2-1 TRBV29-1 SVAPGGASYNEQF
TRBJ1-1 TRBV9 ASSVDPQDTEAF
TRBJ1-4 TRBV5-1 ASSSEGGRGEKLF
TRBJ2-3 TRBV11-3 ASSLGTSGRTDTQY